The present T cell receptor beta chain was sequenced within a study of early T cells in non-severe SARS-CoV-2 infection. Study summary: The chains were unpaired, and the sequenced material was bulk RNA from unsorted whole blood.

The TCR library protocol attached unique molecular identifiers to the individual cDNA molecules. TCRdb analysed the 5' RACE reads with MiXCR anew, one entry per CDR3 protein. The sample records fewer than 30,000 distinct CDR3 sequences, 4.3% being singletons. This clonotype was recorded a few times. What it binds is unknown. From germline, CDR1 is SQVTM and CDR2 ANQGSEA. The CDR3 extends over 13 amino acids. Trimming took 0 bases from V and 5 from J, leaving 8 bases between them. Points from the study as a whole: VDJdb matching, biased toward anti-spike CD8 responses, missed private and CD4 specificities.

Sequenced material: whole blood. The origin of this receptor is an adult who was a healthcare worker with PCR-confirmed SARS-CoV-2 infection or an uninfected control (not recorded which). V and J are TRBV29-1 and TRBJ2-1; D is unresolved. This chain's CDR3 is CSVEDTSNNEQFF. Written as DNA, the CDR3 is TGCAGCGTTGAAGATACCTCTAACAATGAGCAGTTCTTC.